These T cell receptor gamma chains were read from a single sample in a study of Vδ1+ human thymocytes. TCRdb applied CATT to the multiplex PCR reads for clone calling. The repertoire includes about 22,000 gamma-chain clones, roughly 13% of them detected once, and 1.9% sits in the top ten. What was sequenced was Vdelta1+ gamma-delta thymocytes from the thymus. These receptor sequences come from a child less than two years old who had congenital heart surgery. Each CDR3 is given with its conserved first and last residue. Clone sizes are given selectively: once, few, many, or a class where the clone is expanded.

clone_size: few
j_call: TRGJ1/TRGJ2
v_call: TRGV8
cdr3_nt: TGTGCCACCTGGGATCGGGCGGATTATAAGAAACTCTTT
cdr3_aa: CATWDRADYKKLF

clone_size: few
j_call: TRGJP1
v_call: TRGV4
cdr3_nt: TGTGCCACCTGGGAGTTTTGGCGGCCCACTGGTTGGTTCAAGATATTT
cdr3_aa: CATWEFWRPTGWFKIF

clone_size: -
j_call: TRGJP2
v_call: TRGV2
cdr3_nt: TGTGCCACCTGGCGGTGTGTCCCAAGGGGTGATTGGATCAAGACGTTT
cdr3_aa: CATWRCVPRGDWIKTF

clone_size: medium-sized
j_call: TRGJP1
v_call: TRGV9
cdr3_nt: TGTGCCTTGTGGGAGGTTTATACCACTGGTTGGTTCAAGATATTT
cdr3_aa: CALWEVYTTGWFKIF

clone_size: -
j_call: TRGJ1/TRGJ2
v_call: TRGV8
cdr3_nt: TGTGCCACCTGGGACGGGCACGACAAGAAACTCTTT
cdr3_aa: CATWDGHDKKLF

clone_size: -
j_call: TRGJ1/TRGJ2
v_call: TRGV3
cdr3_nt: TGTGCCACCTGGGACAACCCCAATTATTATAAGAAACTCTTT
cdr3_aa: CATWDNPNYYKKLF

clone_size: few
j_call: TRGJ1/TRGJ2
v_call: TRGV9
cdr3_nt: TGTGCCTTGTGGGAGAATGGGGATTATTATAAGAAACTCTTT
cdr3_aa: CALWENGDYYKKLF

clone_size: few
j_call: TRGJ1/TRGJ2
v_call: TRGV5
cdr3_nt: TGTGCCACCTGGGACAGCCTCACGAAGGGGTATAAGAAACTCTTT
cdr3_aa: CATWDSLTKGYKKLF

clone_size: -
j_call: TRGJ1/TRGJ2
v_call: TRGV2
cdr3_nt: TGTGCCACCTGGGACGCCCTTGGTAATTATAAGAAACTCTTT
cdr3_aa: CATWDALGNYKKLF

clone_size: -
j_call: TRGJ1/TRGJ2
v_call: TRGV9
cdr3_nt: TGTGCCTTGTGGGAGGGAAGCAGTTACTATAAGAAACTCTTT
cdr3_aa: CALWEGSSYYKKLF

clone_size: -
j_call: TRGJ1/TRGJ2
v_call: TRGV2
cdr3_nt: TGTGCCACCTGGGACGGATCATATTATAAGAAACTCTTT
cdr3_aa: CATWDGSYYKKLF

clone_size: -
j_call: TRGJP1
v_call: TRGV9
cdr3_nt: TGTGCCTTGTGGGAGGCACTCATACCCTTTTGGTTCAAGATATTT
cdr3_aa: CALWEALIPFWFKIF

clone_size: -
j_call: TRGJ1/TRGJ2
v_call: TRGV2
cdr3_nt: TGTGCCACCTGGGACGGCCGGAGGAAGAAACTCTTT
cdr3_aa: CATWDGRRKKLF

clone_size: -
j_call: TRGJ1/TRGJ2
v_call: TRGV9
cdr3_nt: TGTGCCTTGTGGGAGGTTCCCCAAGGACGGCAGTATAAGAAACTCTTT
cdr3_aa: CALWEVPQGRQYKKLF

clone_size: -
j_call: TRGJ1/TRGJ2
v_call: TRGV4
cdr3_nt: TGTGCCACCTGGGACCCAGGAGGTTATTATAAGAAACTCTTT
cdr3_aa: CATWDPGGYYKKLF

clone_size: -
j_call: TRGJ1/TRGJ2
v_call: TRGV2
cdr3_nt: TGTGCCACCTTAGAGGTAGGGAAACTCTTT
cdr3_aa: CATLEVGKLF

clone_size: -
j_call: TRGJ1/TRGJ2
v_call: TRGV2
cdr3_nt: TGTGCCACCTGGGACGGGCCGTGTAAGAAACTCTTT
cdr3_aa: CATWDGPCKKLF

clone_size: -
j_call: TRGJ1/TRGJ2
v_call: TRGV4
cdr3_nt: TGTGCCACCTGGGGCTGCCACCTGGAACGGCGGGGGGATTATAAGAAACTCTTT
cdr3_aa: CATWGCHLERRGDYKKLF

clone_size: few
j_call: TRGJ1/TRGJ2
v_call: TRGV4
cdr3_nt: TGTGCCACCTGGAAGGAGCTCCCCTATTATAAGAAACTCTTT
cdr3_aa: CATWKELPYYKKLF

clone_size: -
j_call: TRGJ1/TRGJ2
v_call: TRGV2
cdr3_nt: TGTGCCACCTGGGACGGGCGGGAGGATTATAAGAAACTCTTT
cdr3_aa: CATWDGREDYKKLF

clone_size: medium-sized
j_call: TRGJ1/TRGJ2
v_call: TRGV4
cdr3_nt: TGTGCCACCTGGGATGGGCCTGGTTATAAGAAACTCTTT
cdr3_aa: CATWDGPGYKKLF

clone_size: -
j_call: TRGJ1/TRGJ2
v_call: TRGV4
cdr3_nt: TGTGCCACCGTAATTCTCTATTATAAGAAACTCTTT
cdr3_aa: CATVILYYKKLF

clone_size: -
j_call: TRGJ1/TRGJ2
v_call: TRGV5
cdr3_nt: TGTGCCACCTGGGACAGGCCGAAAGCGGGACATTATAAGAAACTCTTT
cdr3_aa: CATWDRPKAGHYKKLF

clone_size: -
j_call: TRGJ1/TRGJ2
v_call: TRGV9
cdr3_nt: TGTGCCTTGTGGGAGGTGGGGATTTTTTATAAGAAACTCTTT
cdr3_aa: CALWEVGIFYKKLF

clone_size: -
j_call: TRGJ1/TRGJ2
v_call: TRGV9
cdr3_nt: TGTGCCTTGTGGGCCTCTTATTATAAGAAACTCTTT
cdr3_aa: CALWASYYKKLF

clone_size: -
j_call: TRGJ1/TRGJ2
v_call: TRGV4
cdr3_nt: TGTGCCACCTGGGACCTATTGAATTATTATAAGAAACTCTTT
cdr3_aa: CATWDLLNYYKKLF

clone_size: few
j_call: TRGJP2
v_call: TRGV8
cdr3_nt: TGTGCCACCTGGGATAATAGTAGTGATTGGATCAAGACGTTT
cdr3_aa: CATWDNSSDWIKTF

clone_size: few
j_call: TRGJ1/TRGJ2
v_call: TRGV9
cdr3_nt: TGTGCCTTCTCACCCAGGAGCCTTTATAAGAAACTCTTT
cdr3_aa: CAFSPRSLYKKLF

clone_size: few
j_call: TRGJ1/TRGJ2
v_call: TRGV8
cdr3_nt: TGTGCCACCTGGGTGCTGGGTTATAAGAAACTCTTT
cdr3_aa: CATWVLGYKKLF

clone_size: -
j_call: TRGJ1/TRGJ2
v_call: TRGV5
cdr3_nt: TGTGCCACCTGGGACAGGCTGAGCAGACTCTTT
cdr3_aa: CATWDRLSRLF

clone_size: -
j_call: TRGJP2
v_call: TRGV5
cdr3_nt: TGTGCCACCTGGGGTGGGGGTAGTGATTGGATCAAGACGTTT
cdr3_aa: CATWGGGSDWIKTF

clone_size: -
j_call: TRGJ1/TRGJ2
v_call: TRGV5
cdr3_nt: TGTGCCACCTGGGAGCCTCGTAAGAAACTCTTT
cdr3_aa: CATWEPRKKLF

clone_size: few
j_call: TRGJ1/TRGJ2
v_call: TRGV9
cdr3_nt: TGTGCCTTGTGGGAGGCACATTATAAGAAACTCTTT
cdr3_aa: CALWEAHYKKLF

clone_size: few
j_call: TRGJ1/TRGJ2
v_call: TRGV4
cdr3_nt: TGTGCCACCTGGGATGAGGTTGTTAAGAAACTCTTT
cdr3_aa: CATWDEVVKKLF

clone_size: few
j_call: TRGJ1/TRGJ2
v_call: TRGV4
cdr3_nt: TGTGCCACCTGGGATGGTAAGAAGGGGGTTTATAAGAAACTCTTT
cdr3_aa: CATWDGKKGVYKKLF

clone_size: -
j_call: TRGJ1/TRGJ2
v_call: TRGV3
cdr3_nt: TGTGCCACCTGGGTCAAGAAACTCTTT
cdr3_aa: CATWVKKLF

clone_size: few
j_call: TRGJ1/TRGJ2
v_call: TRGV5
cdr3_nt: TGTGCCACCTGGGACAAGGGGGATAAGAAACTCTTT
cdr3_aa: CATWDKGDKKLF

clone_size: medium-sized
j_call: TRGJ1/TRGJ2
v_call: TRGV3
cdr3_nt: TGTGCCACCTGGGACAGGCGTTATTATAAGAAACTCTTT
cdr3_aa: CATWDRRYYKKLF

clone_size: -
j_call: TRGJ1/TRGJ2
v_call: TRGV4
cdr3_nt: TGTGCCACCTGGGAGTTCTATCGTGATTATAAGAAACTCTTT
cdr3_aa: CATWEFYRDYKKLF

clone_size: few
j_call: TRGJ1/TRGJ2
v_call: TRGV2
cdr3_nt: TGTGCCACCTGGGACGTATATTATAAGAAACTCTTT
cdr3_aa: CATWDVYYKKLF

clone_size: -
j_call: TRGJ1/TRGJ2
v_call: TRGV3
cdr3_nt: TGTGCCACCTGGCACCCTCAGAATTATTATAAGAAACTCTTT
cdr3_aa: CATWHPQNYYKKLF

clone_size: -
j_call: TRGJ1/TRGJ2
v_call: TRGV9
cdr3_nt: TGTGCCTTGTGGGATACCAATTATTATAAGAAACTCTTT
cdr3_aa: CALWDTNYYKKLF

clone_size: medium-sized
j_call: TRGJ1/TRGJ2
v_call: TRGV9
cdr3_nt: TGTGCCTTGTGGGAGGTGCAGGATTATAAGAAACTCTTT
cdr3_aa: CALWEVQDYKKLF

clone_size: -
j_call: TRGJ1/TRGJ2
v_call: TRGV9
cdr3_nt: TGTGCCTTGTGGGAGGGCCCGATTTATTATAAGAAACTCTTT
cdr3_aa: CALWEGPIYYKKLF

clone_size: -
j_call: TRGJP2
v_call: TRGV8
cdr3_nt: TGTGCCACCTGGGATAGGCCGGGGGATAGTAGTGATTGGATCAAGACGTTT
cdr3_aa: CATWDRPGDSSDWIKTF

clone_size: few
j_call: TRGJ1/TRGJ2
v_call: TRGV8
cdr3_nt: TGTGCCACCTGGAATGGGCAACTAAATTATAAGAAACTCTTT
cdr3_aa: CATWNGQLNYKKLF

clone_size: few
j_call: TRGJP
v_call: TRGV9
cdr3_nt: TGTGCCTTGTGGGATAGAGAGTTGGGCAAAAAAATCAAGGTATTT
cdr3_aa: CALWDRELGKKIKVF

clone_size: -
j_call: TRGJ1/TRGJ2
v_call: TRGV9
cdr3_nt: TGTGCCTTGTGGGAGGCGGAGAAACTCTTT
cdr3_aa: CALWEAEKLF

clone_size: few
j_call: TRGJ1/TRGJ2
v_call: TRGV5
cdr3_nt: TGTGCCACCTGGGAGCGTTATTATAAGAAACTCTTT
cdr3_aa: CATWERYYKKLF

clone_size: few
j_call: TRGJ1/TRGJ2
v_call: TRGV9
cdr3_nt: TGTGCCTTGTGGGAGGTGCACGAGAAACTCTTT
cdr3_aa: CALWEVHEKLF

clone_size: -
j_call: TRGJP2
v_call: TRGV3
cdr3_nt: TGTGCCACCTGGGACAGGCCCCATCGTAGATATAGTAGTGATTGGATCAAGACGTTT
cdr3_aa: CATWDRPHRRYSSDWIKTF

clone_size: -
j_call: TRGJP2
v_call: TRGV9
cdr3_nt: TGTGCCTTGTGGGAGGTGCCCTCTCCTGGTAGTGATTGGATCAAGACGTTT
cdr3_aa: CALWEVPSPGSDWIKTF